The table lists the clone carrying this T cell receptor (beta chain) with a few counts. Its antigen remains unknown. The data derive from a study of regulatory T cells in long-lasting Graves disease. Study results and caveats: When disease was persistent, TRBV28, TRBJ1-2 and TRBJ2-5 were the favored segments.

Time point described: newly diagnosed GD, antithyroid drugs for less than 3 months. There was RNA extracted from PBMCs, and the TCR library was made from it. TCR beta libraries were built with iRepertoire HTBI primers and Arm-PCR of CDR3 regions. TCRdb passed the multiplex PCR reads through MiXCR, listing each CDR3 protein once. The repertoire has more than 450,000 distinct CDR3 sequences, 15% to 20% of them found once; the top ten carry 12%. Trimming shortened V by 3 bases and J by 2 bases, and 14 bases separated the two germline ends. The CDR3 extends over 16 amino acids. Germline V lookup: CDR1 LNHDA, CDR2 SQIVND (reference sequence). This same sample was also taken into another study, of T cells in Graves' hyperthyroidism and ophthalmopathy.

This chain joins TRBV19 and TRBJ2-1; D not certain. The TCR sequence derives from a man aged 35 to 55 with Graves disease. The source was peripheral blood mononuclear cells (PBMCs), collected at new diagnosis, from a patient treated with antithyroid drugs. The CDR3 sequence is CASSISAVVTYNEQFF. The CDR3 bases are TGTGCCAGTAGTATTTCGGCAGTCGTTACCTACAATGAGCAGTTCTTC. Full variable domain (rest looked up from reference TRBV19 and TRBJ2-1): DGGITQSPKYLFRKEGQNVTLSCEQNLNHDAMYWYRQDPGQGLRLIYYSQIVNDFQKGDIAEGYSVSREKKESFPLTVTSAQKNPTAFYLCASSISAVVTYNEQFFGPGTRLTVL.